The rows below give T cell receptor beta chains drawn from one sample of a study of blood T cell repertoires in COVID-19. Clones were sequenced by immunoSEQ multiplex PCR, and TCRdb holds only the in-frame ones, with some missing. The table includes some 330,000 clones, around nine tenths detected once. Sample: PBMCs or T cells enriched from blood (not recorded which). The receptors originated from a man aged 25 to 45 who had recovered from COVID-19. Each CDR3 is given with its conserved first and last residue. A D gene is named only where the DNA matches it firmly. Expanded clones get a size class; other rows say once, few or many, or leave the size out.

v_call: TRBV24-1
d_call: TRBD1
clone_size: .
j_call: TRBJ1-1
cdr3_nt: TGTGCCACCAGTGATACCACAGGGGTAGCTGAAGCTTTCTTT
cdr3_aa: CATSDTTGVAEAFF

v_call: TRBV19
d_call: TRBD1
clone_size: .
j_call: TRBJ2-7
cdr3_nt: TGTGCCAGTAGTCCGCTGCCCGGGACAGGGGTCGAGCAGTACTTC
cdr3_aa: CASSPLPGTGVEQYF

v_call: TRBV7-9
d_call: TRBD2
clone_size: .
j_call: TRBJ2-1
cdr3_nt: TGTGCCAGCAGTCTAGCGGGGGGAGAGCAGTTCTTC
cdr3_aa: CASSLAGGEQFF

v_call: TRBV14
d_call: .
clone_size: .
j_call: TRBJ1-1
cdr3_nt: TGTGCCAGCAGCCAAAGGGGGGGGAACACTGAAGCTTTCTTT
cdr3_aa: CASSQRGGNTEAFF

v_call: TRBV19
d_call: .
clone_size: once
j_call: TRBJ1-5
cdr3_nt: TGTGCCACCCACTCCACAGGAGGGGCCGACGGACAGCCCCAGCATTTT
cdr3_aa: CATHSTGGADGQPQHF

v_call: TRBV6-1
d_call: TRBD1
clone_size: .
j_call: TRBJ1-6
cdr3_nt: TGTGCCAGCAGTGAGCCAGGGGGCCTGGGTAATTCACCCCTCCACTTT
cdr3_aa: CASSEPGGLGNSPLHF

v_call: TRBV5-6
d_call: TRBD1
clone_size: .
j_call: TRBJ1-6
cdr3_nt: TGTGCCAGCAGCAGACCGGACAGGCTTAGCTCCTATAATTCACCCCTCCACTTT
cdr3_aa: CASSRPDRLSSYNSPLHF

v_call: TRBV12-3/TRBV12-4
d_call: .
clone_size: .
j_call: TRBJ2-7
cdr3_nt: TGTGCCAGCAGCGGAGGTAACGAGCAGTACTTC
cdr3_aa: CASSGGNEQYF

v_call: TRBV5-1
d_call: TRBD2
clone_size: .
j_call: TRBJ2-3
cdr3_nt: TGCGCCAGCAGCTTGGCCCCTAGCGGGGGGGCCTCAGATACGCAGTATTTT
cdr3_aa: CASSLAPSGGASDTQYF

v_call: TRBV27
d_call: TRBD1
clone_size: few
j_call: TRBJ1-1
cdr3_nt: TGTGCCAGCAGCCCAAGTCCGGGGACAGGTATCGCGGAGGCTTTCTTT
cdr3_aa: CASSPSPGTGIAEAFF

v_call: TRBV19
d_call: TRBD2
clone_size: .
j_call: TRBJ2-1
cdr3_nt: TGTGCCAGTAGTAAGGGAGCGGGGGGGTATAGTGAGCAGTTCTTC
cdr3_aa: CASSKGAGGYSEQFF

v_call: TRBV5-6
d_call: .
clone_size: .
j_call: TRBJ2-7
cdr3_nt: TGTGCCAGCAGGAGGCAGTCCTACGAGCAGTACTTC
cdr3_aa: CASRRQSYEQYF

v_call: TRBV3-1/TRBV3-2
d_call: TRBD1
clone_size: few
j_call: TRBJ1-1
cdr3_nt: TGTGCCAGCAGCCAAGGCCCACAGGGGCGGGACACTGAAGCTTTCTTT
cdr3_aa: CASSQGPQGRDTEAFF

v_call: TRBV29-1
d_call: .
clone_size: .
j_call: TRBJ1-4
cdr3_nt: TGCAGCGTTGAAGTCACAGCGGGGCTGGACATTGGTAATGAAAAACTGTTTTTT
cdr3_aa: CSVEVTAGLDIGNEKLFF

v_call: TRBV29-1
d_call: TRBD1
clone_size: .
j_call: TRBJ2-5
cdr3_nt: TGCAGCGGCCGGGACAGGATGCAAGAGACCCAGTACTTC
cdr3_aa: CSGRDRMQETQYF

v_call: TRBV2
d_call: .
clone_size: .
j_call: TRBJ2-6
cdr3_nt: TGTGCCAGCAGTCCAAGGGGGGGAGGCTCTGGGGCCAACGTCCTGACTTTC
cdr3_aa: CASSPRGGGSGANVLTF

v_call: TRBV27
d_call: TRBD1
clone_size: .
j_call: TRBJ2-1
cdr3_nt: TGTGCCAGCAGTCGCGACAGGGTTGCATATGAGCAGTTCTTC
cdr3_aa: CASSRDRVAYEQFF

v_call: TRBV7-9
d_call: TRBD1
clone_size: .
j_call: TRBJ1-4
cdr3_nt: TGTGCCAGCAGCTACGGGACAGGGAATGAAAAACTGTTTTTT
cdr3_aa: CASSYGTGNEKLFF

v_call: TRBV10-1
d_call: .
clone_size: .
j_call: TRBJ1-2
cdr3_nt: TGCGCCAGCAGTTCAGGGCCTGCTAACTATGGCTACACCTTC
cdr3_aa: CASSSGPANYGYTF

v_call: TRBV4-2
d_call: TRBD2
clone_size: .
j_call: TRBJ2-7
cdr3_nt: TGTGCCAGCAGCCCGGGACTAGCGGGGGTCCTCTCCTACGAGCAGTACTTC
cdr3_aa: CASSPGLAGVLSYEQYF

v_call: TRBV14
d_call: .
clone_size: .
j_call: TRBJ1-2
cdr3_nt: TGTGCCAGCAGCCAAGGGGAGGCTGGCTACACCTTC
cdr3_aa: CASSQGEAGYTF

v_call: TRBV7-6
d_call: .
clone_size: .
j_call: TRBJ1-1
cdr3_nt: TGTGCCAGCAGCCGCTACGGCTCCGGGGGGAACACTGAAGCTTTCTTT
cdr3_aa: CASSRYGSGGNTEAFF

v_call: TRBV11-3
d_call: TRBD1
clone_size: .
j_call: TRBJ2-3
cdr3_nt: TGTGCCAGCAGCTTATATGGGACAGACACAGATACGCAGTATTTT
cdr3_aa: CASSLYGTDTDTQYF

v_call: TRBV21-1
d_call: .
clone_size: once
j_call: TRBJ1-6
cdr3_nt: TGTGCCAGCAGCAAACAGGGAGGGGTCTCACCCCTCCACTTT
cdr3_aa: CASSKQGGVSPLHF

v_call: TRBV5-4
d_call: TRBD1
clone_size: .
j_call: TRBJ1-6
cdr3_nt: TGTGCCAGCAGCTTGGGAACAGGGGTAGTTTCACCCCTCCACTTT
cdr3_aa: CASSLGTGVVSPLHF

v_call: TRBV5-1
d_call: TRBD2
clone_size: few
j_call: TRBJ2-5
cdr3_nt: TGCGCCAGCAGCTTGGTCTCTAGCGGGGGCCAAGAGACCCAGTACTTC
cdr3_aa: CASSLVSSGGQETQYF

v_call: TRBV19
d_call: .
clone_size: .
j_call: TRBJ1-1
cdr3_nt: TGTGCCAGTAGTAGAGGATTGAACACTGAAGCTTTCTTT
cdr3_aa: CASSRGLNTEAFF